This TCR beta chain was sequenced for a study of PD-1 blockade in classical Hodgkin lymphoma. The overall study: Intravenous nivolumab at 3 mg/kg was given to patients every 2 weeks.

The CDR3 has 16 residues. Trimming took off 4 bases at V and 7 bases at J, with 18 bases between the two ends. Germline CDR1 reads SGHRS; CDR2 reads YFSETQ. Libraries were prepared by immunoSEQ multiplex PCR; TCRdb keeps only in-frame clonotypes and omits some of them. The table shows tens of thousands of clones, with roughly 92% occurring only once. The study, taken as a whole, reports: Similar baseline diversity was found in complete responders and newly diagnosed patients. After ASCT, patients who started nivolumab under 1 year later were excluded.

Time point: cycle 4 day 1 (C4D1), after five to seven weeks of nivolumab. Exposure to brentuximab vedotin varied, and each patient had relapsed following autologous stem cell transplantation. Regarding this clone: What it binds is not known.

This receptor was identified in a human donor with classical Hodgkin lymphoma. The J gene is TRBJ1-6, the V gene TRBV5-1; the D gene is possibly TRBD1 (6 bases). The sequenced sample was peripheral blood mononuclear cells (PBMCs), obtained before the fourth cycle of nivolumab. CDR3 amino acids: CASSPLGQGRNSPLHF. CDR3 in DNA: TGCGCCAGCAGCCCCTTAGGGCAGGGGAGGAATTCACCCCTCCACTTT.